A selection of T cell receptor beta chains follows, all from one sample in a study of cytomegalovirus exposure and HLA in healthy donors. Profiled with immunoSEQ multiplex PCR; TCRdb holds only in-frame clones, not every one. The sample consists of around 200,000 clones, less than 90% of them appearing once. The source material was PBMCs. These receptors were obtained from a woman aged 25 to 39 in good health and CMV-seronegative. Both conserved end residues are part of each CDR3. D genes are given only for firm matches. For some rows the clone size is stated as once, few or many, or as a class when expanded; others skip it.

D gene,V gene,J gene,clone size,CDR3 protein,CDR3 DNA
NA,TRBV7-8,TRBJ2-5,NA,CASSATRTFQETQYF,TGTGCCAGCAGCGCAACTAGGACTTTCCAAGAGACCCAGTACTTC
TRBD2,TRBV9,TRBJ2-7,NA,CASSPLSGSDEQYF,TGTGCCAGCAGCCCTTTGAGCGGGAGCGACGAGCAGTACTTC
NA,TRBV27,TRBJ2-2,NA,CASSLWQGTGELFF,TGTGCCAGCAGTTTATGGCAGGGAACCGGGGAGCTGTTTTTT
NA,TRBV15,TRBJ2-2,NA,CATSRETGRGGELFF,TGTGCCACCAGCAGAGAGACAGGGCGGGGAGGGGAGCTGTTTTTT
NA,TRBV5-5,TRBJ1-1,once,CASSFRGRGTEAFF,TGTGCCAGCAGCTTCAGGGGAAGGGGCACTGAAGCTTTCTTT
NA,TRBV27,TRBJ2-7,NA,CASSLSSGYEQYF,TGTGCCAGCAGTTTATCTAGTGGCTACGAGCAGTACTTC
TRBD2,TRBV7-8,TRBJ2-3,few,CASSLLGGAGEPSTDTQYF,TGTGCCAGCAGCTTGCTCGGAGGAGCGGGGGAACCTAGCACAGATACGCAGTATTTT
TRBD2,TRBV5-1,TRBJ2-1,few,CASSLAASGRLYNEQFF,TGCGCCAGCAGCTTGGCAGCTAGCGGGAGACTCTACAATGAGCAGTTCTTC
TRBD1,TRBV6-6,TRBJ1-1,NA,CATEGGSYTEAFF,TGTGCCACCGAAGGGGGCAGTTACACTGAAGCTTTCTTT
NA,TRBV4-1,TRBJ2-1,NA,CASSHTGRLASYNEQFF,TGCGCCAGCAGCCACACTGGACGGCTAGCTAGTTACAATGAGCAGTTCTTC
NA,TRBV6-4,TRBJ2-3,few,CASSRRAADTQYF,TGTGCCAGCAGTCGCAGGGCCGCGGATACGCAGTATTTT
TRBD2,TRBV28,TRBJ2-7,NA,CASSFGLAGTYEQYF,TGTGCCAGCAGCTTCGGACTAGCGGGGACCTACGAGCAGTACTTC
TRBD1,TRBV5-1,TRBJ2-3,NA,CASSPPQGGDTQYF,TGCGCCAGCAGCCCTCCACAGGGGGGAGATACGCAGTATTTT